Listed below are T cell receptor beta chains from one sample, sequenced in a study of T cell changes during pregnancy in multiple sclerosis. TCRdb keeps only in-frame clones here, not all; method: immunoSEQ multiplex PCR. In the table there are about 85,000 clones, roughly nine tenths of which are singletons. The sequenced sample was peripheral blood, obtained in the first trimester of pregnancy. The source is a female donor with multiple sclerosis, enrolled in a pregnancy study. Each CDR3 is given with its conserved first and last residue. The D gene is left open where the match is weak. Not every row has a clone size; where given, it reads once, few, many or a size class.

clone size	V gene	J gene	D gene	CDR3 DNA	CDR3 protein
-	TRBV18	TRBJ1-6	TRBD1	TGTGCCAGCTCGCCCCCAGGGGGAGACGCTTCACCCCTCCACTTT	CASSPPGGDASPLHF
-	TRBV27	TRBJ2-3	TRBD2	TGTGCCAGCCTAGCGGGGGGGACAGATACGCAGTATTTT	CASLAGGTDTQYF
-	TRBV7-9	TRBJ2-3	-	TGTGCCAGCAGCGGGAGACTGGCTGTGTATTTT	CASSGRLAVYF
-	TRBV28	TRBJ1-2	-	TGTGCCAGCAGTTTATGGGGAGAGTATGGCTACACCTTC	CASSLWGEYGYTF
-	TRBV2	TRBJ1-2	-	TGTGCCAGCAGTGAGGAGGGAGACTATGGCTACACCTTC	CASSEEGDYGYTF
once	TRBV9	TRBJ2-1	-	TGTGCCAGCAGCGTAGGAGGGCCCTCGAGCAATGAGCAGTTCTTC	CASSVGGPSSNEQFF
-	TRBV15	TRBJ1-4	TRBD1	TGTGCCACCAGCGGGACAGGGAGTGAAAAACTGTTTTTT	CATSGTGSEKLFF
-	TRBV5-6	TRBJ2-1	TRBD2	TGTGCCAGCAGCTTGTCAGCGGGGGGGCTCTACAATGAGCAGTTCTTC	CASSLSAGGLYNEQFF
-	TRBV29-1	TRBJ1-4	-	TGCAGCGTTCTTTCCGACAGCCTTAATGAAAAACTGTTTTTT	CSVLSDSLNEKLFF
-	TRBV27	TRBJ2-6	TRBD2	TGTGCCAGCGGGGGGACTAGCGATAGGTCCTCTGGGGCCAACGTCCTGACTTTC	CASGGTSDRSSGANVLTF
-	TRBV7-8	TRBJ2-1	-	TGTGCCAGCAGCTTAGAGGATGGTAGCGGAGACAATGAGCAGTTCTTC	CASSLEDGSGDNEQFF
-	TRBV6-4	TRBJ2-3	-	TGTGCCAGCAGTGAGGGCAGCACTAGCACAGATACGCAGTATTTT	CASSEGSTSTDTQYF
-	TRBV19	TRBJ2-2	-	TGTGCCAGTAGTATGTGGAGTACCGGGGAGCTGTTTTTT	CASSMWSTGELFF